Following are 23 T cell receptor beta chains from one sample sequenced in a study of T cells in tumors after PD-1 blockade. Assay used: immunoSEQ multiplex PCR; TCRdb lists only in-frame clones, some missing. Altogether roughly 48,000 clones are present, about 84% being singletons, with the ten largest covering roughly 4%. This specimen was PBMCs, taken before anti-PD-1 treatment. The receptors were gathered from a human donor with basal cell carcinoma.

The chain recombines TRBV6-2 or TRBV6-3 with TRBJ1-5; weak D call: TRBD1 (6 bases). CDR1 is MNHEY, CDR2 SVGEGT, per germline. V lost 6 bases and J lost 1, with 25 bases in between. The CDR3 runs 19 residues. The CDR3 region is CASSDHPGQSWRSNQPQHF. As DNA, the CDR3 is TGTGCCAGCAGCGACCACCCCGGACAGTCTTGGAGGAGCAATCAGCCCCAGCATTTT.

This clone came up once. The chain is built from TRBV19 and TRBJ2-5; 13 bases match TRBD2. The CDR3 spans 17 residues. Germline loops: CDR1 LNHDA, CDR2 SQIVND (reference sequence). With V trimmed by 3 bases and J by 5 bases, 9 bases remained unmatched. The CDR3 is CASSIGTSGGALETQYF. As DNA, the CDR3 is TGTGCCAGTAGTATTGGAACTAGCGGGGGGGCTCTCGAGACCCAGTACTTC.

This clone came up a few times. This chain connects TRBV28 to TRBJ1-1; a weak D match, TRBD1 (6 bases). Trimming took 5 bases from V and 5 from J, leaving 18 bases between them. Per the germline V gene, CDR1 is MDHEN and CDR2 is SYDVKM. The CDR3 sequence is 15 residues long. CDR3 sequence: CASSAKGGALTEAFF. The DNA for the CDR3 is TGTGCCAGCAGTGCCAAGGGGGGGGCTTTGACTGAAGCTTTCTTT.

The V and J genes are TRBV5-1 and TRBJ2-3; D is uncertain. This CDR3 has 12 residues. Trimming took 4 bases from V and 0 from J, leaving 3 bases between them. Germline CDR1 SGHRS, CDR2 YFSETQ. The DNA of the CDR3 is TGCGCCAGCAGCACTAGCACAGATACGCAGTATTTT. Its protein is CASSTSTDTQYF.

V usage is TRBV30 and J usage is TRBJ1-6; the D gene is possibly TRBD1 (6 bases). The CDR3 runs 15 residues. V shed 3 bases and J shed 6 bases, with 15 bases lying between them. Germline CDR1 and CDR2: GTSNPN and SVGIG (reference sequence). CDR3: CAWSGGRIGNSPLHF. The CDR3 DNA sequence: TGTGCCTGGAGCGGGGGCCGAATAGGTAATTCACCCCTCCACTTT.

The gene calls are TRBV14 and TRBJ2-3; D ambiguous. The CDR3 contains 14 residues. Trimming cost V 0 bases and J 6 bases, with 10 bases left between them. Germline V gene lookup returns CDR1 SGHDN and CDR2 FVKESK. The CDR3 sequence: CASSQDTRRDTQYF. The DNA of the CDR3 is TGTGCCAGCAGCCAAGATACTCGCCGGGATACGCAGTATTTT.

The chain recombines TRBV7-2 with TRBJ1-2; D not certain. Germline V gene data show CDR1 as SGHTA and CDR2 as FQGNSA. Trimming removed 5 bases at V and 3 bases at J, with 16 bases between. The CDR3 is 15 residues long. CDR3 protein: CASSPDPQAHYGYTF. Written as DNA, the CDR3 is TGTGCCAGCAGCCCGGACCCTCAAGCCCACTATGGCTACACCTTC.

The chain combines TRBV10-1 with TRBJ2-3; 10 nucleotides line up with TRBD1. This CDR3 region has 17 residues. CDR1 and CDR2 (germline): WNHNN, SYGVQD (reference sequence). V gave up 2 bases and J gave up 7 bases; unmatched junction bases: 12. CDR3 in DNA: TGCGCCAGCAGTGAGGGACAGGGGGTGTGGGGCACGAATACGCAGTATTTT. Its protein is CASSEGQGVWGTNTQYF.

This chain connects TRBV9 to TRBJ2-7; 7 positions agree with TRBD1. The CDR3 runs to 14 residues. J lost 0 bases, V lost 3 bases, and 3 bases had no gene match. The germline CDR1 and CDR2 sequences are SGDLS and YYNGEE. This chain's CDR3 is CASSEGADSYEQYF. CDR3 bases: TGTGCCAGCAGCGAGGGGGCAGACTCCTACGAGCAGTACTTC.

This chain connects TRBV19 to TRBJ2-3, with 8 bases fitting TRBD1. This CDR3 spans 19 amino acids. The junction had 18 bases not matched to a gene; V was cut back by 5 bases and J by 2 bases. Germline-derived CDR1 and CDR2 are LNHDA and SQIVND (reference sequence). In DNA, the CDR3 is TGTGCCAGTAGTCAGACTGGGACAGGACCGTTCAGGCACACAGATACGCAGTATTTT. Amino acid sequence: CASSQTGTGPFRHTDTQYF.

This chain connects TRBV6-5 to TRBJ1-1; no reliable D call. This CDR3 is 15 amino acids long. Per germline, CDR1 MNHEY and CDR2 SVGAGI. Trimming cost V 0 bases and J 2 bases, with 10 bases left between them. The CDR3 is CASSYSRVGNTEAFF. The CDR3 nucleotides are TGTGCCAGCAGTTACTCGAGGGTAGGAAACACTGAAGCTTTCTTT.

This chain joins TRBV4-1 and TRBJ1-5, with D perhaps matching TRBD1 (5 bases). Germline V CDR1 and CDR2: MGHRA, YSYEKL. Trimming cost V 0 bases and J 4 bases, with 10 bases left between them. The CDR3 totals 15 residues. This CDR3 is CASSQDPGGNQPQHF. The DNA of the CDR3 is TGCGCCAGCAGCCAAGATCCCGGGGGGAATCAGCCCCAGCATTTT.

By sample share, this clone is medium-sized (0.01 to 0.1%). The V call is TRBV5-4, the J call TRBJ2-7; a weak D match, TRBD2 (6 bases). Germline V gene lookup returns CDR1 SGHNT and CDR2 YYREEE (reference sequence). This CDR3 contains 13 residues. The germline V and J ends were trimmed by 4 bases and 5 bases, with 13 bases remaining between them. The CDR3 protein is CASSLGLMDEQYF. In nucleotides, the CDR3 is TGTGCCAGCAGCCTGGGACTTATGGACGAGCAGTACTTC.

Here the CDR3 reads CASSQDLRQGGAEPQHF. The CDR3 nucleotides are TGCGCCAGCAGCCAAGATCTCCGACAGGGGGGGGCGGAGCCCCAGCATTTT. The chain employs TRBV4-1 and TRBJ1-5; 9 bases are a match to TRBD1. The CDR3 spans 17 residues. The J segment lost 8 bases and the V segment lost 0 bases, leaving 11 bases of the junction unmatched. Germline V gives CDR1 MGHRA, CDR2 YSYEKL.

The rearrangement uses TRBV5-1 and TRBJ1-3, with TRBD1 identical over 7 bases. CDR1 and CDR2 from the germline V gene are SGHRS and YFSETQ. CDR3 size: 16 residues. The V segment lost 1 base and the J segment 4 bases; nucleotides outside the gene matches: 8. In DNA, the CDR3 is TGCGCCAGCAGCTTGTCGGGACAGTACCTAGGAAACACCATATATTTT. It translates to CASSLSGQYLGNTIYF. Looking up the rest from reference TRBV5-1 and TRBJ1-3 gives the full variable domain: KAGVTQTPRYLIKTRGQQVTLSCSPISGHRSVSWYQQTPGQGLQFLFEYFSETQRNKGNFPGRFSGRQFSNSRSEMNVSTLELGDSALYLCASSLSGQYLGNTIYFGEGSWLTVV.

DNA of the CDR3: TGTGCCAGCAGTTACGTTACTAGCGGGGCGGAGACCCAGTACTTC. It codes for CASSYVTSGAETQYF. The gene calls are TRBV6-2 or TRBV6-3 and TRBJ2-5; 10 bases agree with TRBD2. The CDR3 length is 15 residues. From germline, CDR1 is MNHEY and CDR2 SVGEGT. Trimming removed 2 bases from V and 5 bases from J; junction bases left unmatched: 5.

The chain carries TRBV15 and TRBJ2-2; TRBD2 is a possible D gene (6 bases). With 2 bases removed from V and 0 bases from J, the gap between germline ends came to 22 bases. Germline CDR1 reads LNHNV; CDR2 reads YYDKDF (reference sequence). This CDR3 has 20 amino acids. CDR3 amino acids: CATSRPLYTGGVANTGELFF. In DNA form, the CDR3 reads TGTGCCACCAGCAGACCTCTATATACGGGCGGGGTCGCGAACACCGGGGAGCTGTTTTTT. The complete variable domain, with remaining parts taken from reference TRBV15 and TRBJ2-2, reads DAMVIQNPRYQVTQFGKPVTLSCSQTLNHNVMYWYQQKSSQAPKLLFHYYDKDFNNEADTPDNFQSRRPNTSFCFLDIRSPGLGDTAMYLCATSRPLYTGGVANTGELFFGEGSRLTVL.

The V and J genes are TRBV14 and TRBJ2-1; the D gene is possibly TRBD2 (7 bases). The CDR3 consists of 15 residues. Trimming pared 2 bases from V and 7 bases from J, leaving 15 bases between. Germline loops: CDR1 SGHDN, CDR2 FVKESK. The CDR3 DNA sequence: TGTGCCAGCAGCCAACTCCTCGGGGGGCTAAATGAGCAGTTCTTC. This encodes CASSQLLGGLNEQFF.

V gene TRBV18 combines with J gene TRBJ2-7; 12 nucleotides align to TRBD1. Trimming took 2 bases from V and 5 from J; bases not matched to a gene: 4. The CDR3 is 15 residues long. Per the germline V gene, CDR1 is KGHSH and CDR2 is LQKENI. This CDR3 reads CASSPGTGGFHEQYF. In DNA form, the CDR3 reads TGTGCCAGCTCACCAGGGACAGGGGGCTTCCACGAGCAGTACTTC.

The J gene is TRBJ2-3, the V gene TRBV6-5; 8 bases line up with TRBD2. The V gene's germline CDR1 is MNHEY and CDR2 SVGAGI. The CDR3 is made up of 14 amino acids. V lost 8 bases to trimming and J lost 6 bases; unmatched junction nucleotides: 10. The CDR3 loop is CASQGRGGGDTQYF. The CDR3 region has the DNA TGTGCCAGCCAAGGACGGGGGGGAGGGGATACGCAGTATTTT.

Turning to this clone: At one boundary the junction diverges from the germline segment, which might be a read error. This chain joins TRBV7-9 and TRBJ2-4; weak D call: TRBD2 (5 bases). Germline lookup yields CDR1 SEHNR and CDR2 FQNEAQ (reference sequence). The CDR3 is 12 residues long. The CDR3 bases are TGTGCCAGCAGCTTAGAGGCTGTGGATAGCGTCTTC. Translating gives CASSLEAVDSVF.

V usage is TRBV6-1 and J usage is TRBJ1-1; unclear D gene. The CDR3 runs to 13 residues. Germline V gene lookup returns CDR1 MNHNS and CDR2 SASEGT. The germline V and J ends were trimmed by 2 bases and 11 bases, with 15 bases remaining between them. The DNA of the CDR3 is TGTGCCAGCAGTGAAAGTGGAGTCGGCCTGGCTTTCTTT. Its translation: CASSESGVGLAFF.

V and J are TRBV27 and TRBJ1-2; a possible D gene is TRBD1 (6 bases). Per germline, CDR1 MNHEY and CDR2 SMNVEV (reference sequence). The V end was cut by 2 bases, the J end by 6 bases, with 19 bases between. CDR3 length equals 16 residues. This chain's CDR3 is CASSLGGGREFNGYTF. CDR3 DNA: TGTGCCAGCAGTTTAGGAGGGGGGCGCGAGTTCAATGGCTACACCTTC.